This TCR beta chain stems from a study of identical twins. Addition of a universal primer site occurred through template switching, and cDNA carried unique molecular identifiers. TCRdb recomputed calls from the 5' RACE reads with MiXCR, one row per CDR3 protein. The sample consists of over 600,000 distinct CDR3 sequences, 21% of them appearing once. Per the germline V gene, CDR1 is SGHRS and CDR2 is YFSETQ. V trimming: 4 bases; J trimming: 4 bases; junction bases outside the gene matches: 5. The CDR3 has 14 amino acids. These data also featured in a second study, about T cells expressing NK-cell markers. Turning to that study: Among the experiments, several used an anti-gamma-delta TCR antibody to restrict sorting to alpha-beta TCR T cells. Top CD8+ clonotypes included the dominant CD3+CD56+NKG2C+ clonotypes in five to seven donors. These clonotypes also led the CD3+CD56-NKG2C+ fraction in several donors.

The J gene is TRBJ2-7, the V gene TRBV5-1; TRBD2 aligns across 10 bases. The sequence was collected from a woman aged 18-30 years in good health. What was sequenced was PBMCs. The CDR3 sequence is CASSALLAGYEQYF. The CDR3, as DNA: TGCGCCAGCAGCGCCCTACTAGCGGGGTACGAGCAGTACTTC.